This T cell receptor (beta chain) was observed in a study of read filtering for tumor transcriptome and immune sequencing. Findings of the study overall: Compared with RNA-seq, IR-seq gave much higher clonotype depth and reliability.

Every patient had bone marrow sampled while the disease was active. Molecular barcoded adaptors covering alpha/delta and beta/gamma chains were used on around 370 ng RNA. One entry per CDR3 protein, called by TCRdb with MiXCR from the reads. The table shows 85,000 to 100,000 distinct CDR3 sequences, with roughly a fifth occurring only once. The germline V gene has CDR1 MNHEY and CDR2 SVGEGT. This CDR3 contains 15 residues. Between the trimmed V and J ends, which lost 2 bases and 3 bases, there was a span of 11 bases. This clonotype was picked up a small number of times. Its antigen is not known. The TCR originated in a donor over 35 with multiple myeloma. The chain has TRBV6-2 or TRBV6-3 and TRBJ2-4; possibly TRBD1 for D (6 bases). Sequencing was carried out using a population of CD138-negative cells sorted from bone marrow. CDR3 loop: CASSYEVRGKNIQYF. In DNA form, the CDR3 reads TGTGCCAGCAGTTACGAAGTCAGGGGCAAAAACATTCAGTACTTC.